The rows below give T cell receptor beta chains drawn from one sample of a study of identical twins. TCRdb reanalysed the 5' RACE reads using MiXCR and keeps one entry per CDR3 protein. The profile shows some 730,000 distinct CDR3 sequences, 15% to 20% of them singletons. These data were also reused for a study on T cells expressing NK-cell markers.

What was sequenced was PBMCs. The receptors originated from a woman in her late teens or twenties in good health. Each CDR3 is given with its conserved first and last residue.

j_gene | v_gene | CDR3aa
TRBJ1-1 | TRBV9 | CASSPGLGAWNTEAFF
TRBJ2-7 | TRBV7-8 | CASSLYRMGGTYEQYF
TRBJ2-1 | TRBV5-4 | CASSLVGRAAGRVF
TRBJ2-3 | TRBV6-2/TRBV6-3 | CASSYSISTDTQYF
TRBJ2-3 | TRBV6-1 | CASKNVRASDTQYF
TRBJ2-7 | TRBV2 | CASGGTGFAYEQYF
TRBJ1-5 | TRBV15 | CATSSQGRRIYSNQPQHF
TRBJ2-7 | TRBV5-5 | CASSLSTSSYEQYF
TRBJ1-1 | TRBV20-1 | CSASDRDTEAFF
TRBJ2-1 | TRBV6-5 | CASSYQDFRSYNEQFF
TRBJ2-3 | TRBV6-5 | CASSSPNRQGVDTQYF
TRBJ2-1 | TRBV20-1 | CSARDRWRGQGNNEQFF
TRBJ2-1 | TRBV20-1 | CSARDLEDADNEQFF
TRBJ1-1 | TRBV4-3 | CASLELLGKNTEAFF
TRBJ2-7 | TRBV20-1 | CSAFFPGLADYEQYF
TRBJ2-1 | TRBV7-2 | CASTLTGGSLYNEQFF
TRBJ2-7 | TRBV25-1 | CASSRGQGSYEQYF
TRBJ2-1 | TRBV5-1 | CASRGGLAGDYNEQFF
TRBJ2-2 | TRBV2 | CASRVLYDGELFF
TRBJ2-1 | TRBV15 | CATTGGLLAYNEQFF
TRBJ2-1 | TRBV9 | CASSPSDRVWEQFF
TRBJ2-1 | TRBV20-1 | CSAQIAGGPDNEQFF
TRBJ2-5 | TRBV29-1 | CSGASGETQYF
TRBJ1-2 | TRBV5-1 | CASSLGGTSYGYTF
TRBJ2-7 | TRBV6-6 | CASSFLRGGEQYF
TRBJ1-1 | TRBV5-5 | CASSLPPGRNTEAFF
TRBJ2-1 | TRBV6-2/TRBV6-3 | CASSYDFGRVLRYNEQFF
TRBJ2-3 | TRBV14 | CASSQEFGMDTQYF
TRBJ2-4 | TRBV7-6 | CASSLAGGYQYF
TRBJ2-7 | TRBV7-3 | CASSPDADSYEQYF
TRBJ1-6 | TRBV6-1 | CASKGQNNSPLHF
TRBJ1-4 | TRBV12-3/TRBV12-4 | CASSLGQVSEKLFF
TRBJ2-7 | TRBV5-6 | CASSLQGFVYEQYF
TRBJ2-7 | TRBV25-1 | CASSALGGGLYEQYF
TRBJ2-1 | TRBV7-6 | CASAGTSSYNEQFF
TRBJ1-2 | TRBV12-3/TRBV12-4 | CASSLAGLANYGYTF
TRBJ2-2 | TRBV5-5 | CASSLVGLMTGELFF